Presented here are 32 T cell receptor beta chains from one specimen sequenced in a study of T cell repertoires in aging, cancer and after chemotherapy (dated by TCRdb to the late 2010s). Genomic DNA extracted from peripheral blood, rather than sorted cells or RNA, was used as the source for amplification of TCR beta rearrangements. Sequenced using an Illumina MiSeq. Using a mixed TRB-A/B primer pool, multiplex touch-down PCR amplified rearranged TRB sequences covering the V, D and J segments. Using fastp at Q25 and MiXCR, TCRdb reprocessed the public reads and kept productive beta chains. Rows with one shared CDR3 protein collapse into an entry with the most common genes and DNA. This sample has 1,500 to 2,000 distinct CDR3 sequences in its table, and around a fifth of those were observed once. Jointly, the top ten make up 35% to 50% of the sample. Material for sequencing was blood. The receptors here all came from a human donor with a solid tumor.

The CDR3 DNA reads TGTGCCAGCAGCTTAGCCAACATTCAGTACTTC. Translated: CASSLANIQYF. This chain joins TRBV7-2 and TRBJ2-4; D uncertain. The CDR3 length is 11 residues. Germline CDR1 SGHTA, CDR2 FQGNSA. V lost 0 bases and J lost 7, with 1 base in between. Combining the CDR3 with reference TRBV7-2 and TRBJ2-4 gives the whole variable domain GAGVSQSPSNKVTEKGKDVELRCDPISGHTALYWYRQSLGQGLEFLIYFQGNSAPDKSGLPSDRFSAERTGGSVSTLTIQRTQQEDSAVYLCASSLANIQYFGAGTRLSVL.

In this sample, this clonotype turned up a few times. The chain recombines TRBV7-9 with TRBJ1-2, with D maybe TRBD1 (5 bases). The CDR3 covers 14 residues. V lost 7 bases, J lost 0 bases, and 12 bases lay in between. The germline gives CDR1 SEHNR, CDR2 FQNEAQ (reference sequence). In DNA, the CDR3 is TGTGCCAGCAACACCGGGGCCTCTAACTATGGCTACACCTTC. Amino acid sequence: CASNTGASNYGYTF.

In its sample, this clonotype ranks as medium-sized. The gene calls are TRBV19 and TRBJ1-2; no firm D call. Germline V gene data show CDR1 as LNHDA and CDR2 as SQIVND (reference sequence). The V and J ends lost 5 bases and 8 bases respectively, with 12 bases between them. The CDR3 totals 12 residues. CDR3 sequence (DNA): TGTGCCAGTAGTCTCCGTCAAAGGGGCTACACCTTC. It codes for CASSLRQRGYTF.

This clonotype is labeled as medium-sized (0.01 to 0.1%). This chain uses TRBV20-1 with TRBJ1-3, with D uncertain. The germline V gene encodes CDR1 DFQATT and CDR2 SNEGSKA (reference sequence). The CDR3 sequence is 12 residues long. V lost 5 bases, J lost 6 bases, and 11 bases lay in between. The CDR3 is CSAPTDENTIYF. The CDR3 nucleotides read TGCAGTGCTCCTACAGACGAAAACACCATATATTTT.

The rearrangement uses TRBV7-2 and TRBJ2-7, with D tentatively TRBD1 or TRBD2 (5 bases each). This CDR3 has 13 residues. The V and J ends lost 4 bases and 0 bases respectively, with 7 bases between them. CDR1 SGHTA and CDR2 FQGNSA come from the germline V gene. The CDR3 DNA reads TGTGCCAGCAGCTGGGACGGCTCCTACGAGCAGTACTTC. This encodes CASSWDGSYEQYF. Looking up the rest from reference TRBV7-2 and TRBJ2-7 gives the full variable domain: GAGVSQSPSNKVTEKGKDVELRCDPISGHTALYWYRQSLGQGLEFLIYFQGNSAPDKSGLPSDRFSAERTGGSVSTLTIQRTQQEDSAVYLCASSWDGSYEQYFGPGTRLTVT.

This clonotype qualifies as medium-sized. This sequence joins TRBV10-3 and TRBJ1-5, with D unclear. The CDR3 has 16 amino acids. Germline assignment: CDR1 ENHRY and CDR2 SYGVKD. Trimming pared 0 bases from V and 6 bases from J, leaving 15 bases between. The CDR3 is CAISESADSPPQPQHF. The CDR3 DNA sequence: TGTGCCATCAGTGAGTCTGCCGATTCGCCACCTCAGCCCCAGCATTTT.

This clonotype qualifies as medium-sized. The rearrangement uses TRBV6-1 and TRBJ2-1; D ambiguous. Per germline, CDR1 MNHNS and CDR2 SASEGT. The CDR3 length is 14 residues. Trimming removed 4 bases from V and 2 bases from J, with 9 bases in between. CDR3 in amino acids: CASSAPGAYNEQFF. CDR3 DNA: TGTGCCAGCAGTGCCCCGGGTGCCTACAATGAGCAGTTCTTC.

This sequence joins TRBV5-1 and TRBJ1-5, with D hard to call. V was clipped by 0 bases and J by 4 bases, with 5 bases between them. This CDR3 spans 13 amino acids. The V gene's germline CDR1 is SGHRS and CDR2 YFSETQ. DNA of the CDR3: TGCGCCAGCAGCTTGGCGGAGAATCAGCCCCAGCATTTT. As protein: CASSLAENQPQHF.

In this sample, this clonotype is medium-sized (0.01 to 0.1%). The chain is built from TRBV5-6 and TRBJ1-5, with a weak D call TRBD1 (6 bases). There are 15 residues in the CDR3. V was cut by 0 bases and J by 6 bases, with 13 bases left in between. The V gene's germline CDR1 is SGHDT and CDR2 YYEEEE. Here the CDR3 reads CASSLGQASGQPQHF. CDR3 in DNA: TGTGCCAGCAGCTTGGGACAGGCCTCAGGTCAGCCCCAGCATTTT.

In this sample, this clonotype turned up a few times. This chain joins TRBV7-2 and TRBJ2-1; TRBD2 matches at 9 bases. The CDR3 contains 14 residues. Germline V gene data show CDR1 as SGHTA and CDR2 as FQGNSA. V was clipped by 1 base and J by 6 bases; unmatched bases: 1. In DNA form, the CDR3 reads TGTGCCAGCAGCTTAGGCGGGAGGGCCAATGAGCAGTTCTTC. It translates to CASSLGGRANEQFF.

V is TRBV10-2 and J is TRBJ1-1; 8 bases line up with TRBD1. This CDR3 spans 16 amino acids. V lost 2 bases, J lost 8 bases, and 13 bases stayed unmatched. Germline V gives CDR1 WSHSY, CDR2 SAAADI. CDR3 sequence: CASSETLTGEGLEAFF. CDR3 in DNA: TGCGCCAGCAGTGAGACACTGACAGGGGAGGGTTTGGAAGCTTTCTTT.

This sequence joins TRBV5-3 and TRBJ2-1; 13 nucleotides agree with TRBD2. TRBV5-3 is reported as an ORF; its role is uncertain. With 8 bases clipped from V and 7 bases from J, the junction kept 12 bases outside the gene matches. CDR3 length: 16 residues. The CDR3 region has the DNA TGTGCCAGCAGCCTTTGTCGGACTAGCGGGGGTAATGAGCAGTTCTTC. Translated: CASSLCRTSGGNEQFF.

The rearrangement links TRBV28 to TRBJ2-2; D might be TRBD2 (5 bases). The V end was cut by 5 bases, the J end by 5 bases, with 9 bases between. Germline CDR1 is MDHEN and CDR2 is SYDVKM. The CDR3 has 13 amino acids. CDR3 sequence: CASSLPGTGELFF. The DNA for the CDR3 is TGTGCCAGCAGTCTCCCGGGGACCGGGGAGCTGTTTTTT.

This clonotype qualifies as medium-sized (0.01 to 0.1%). CDR3 loop: CASSPGRDQPQHF. DNA of the CDR3: TGTGCCAGCTCACCCGGCCGGGATCAGCCCCAGCATTTT. The chain joins TRBV18 to TRBJ1-5; D not certain. The V end lost 3 bases, the J end lost 5 bases, and 8 bases lay between the germline ends. The V gene's germline CDR1 is KGHSH and CDR2 LQKENI. The CDR3 is 13 residues long.

This clonotype is classed as medium-sized. The V call is TRBV6-5, the J call TRBJ1-5; D is undetermined. Trimming removed 7 bases at V and 7 bases at J, with 14 bases between. CDR1 and CDR2 from the germline V gene are MNHEY and SVGAGI. This CDR3 comprises 13 residues. The CDR3 sequence is CASMVGEGQPQHF. The CDR3 DNA reads TGTGCCAGCATGGTCGGGGAAGGACAGCCCCAGCATTTT.

This clonotype is categorized as medium-sized. This chain uses TRBV6-1 with TRBJ2-7; TRBD2 is a possible D gene (5 bases). Germline V CDR1 and CDR2: MNHNS, SASEGT. V was clipped by 2 bases and J by 0 bases, with 8 bases between them. The CDR3 length is 14 residues. CDR3: CASSEYRGSYEQYF. The CDR3 DNA follows: TGTGCCAGCAGTGAATACCGGGGCTCCTACGAGCAGTACTTC.

This chain joins TRBV4-2 and TRBJ2-3, with TRBD2 matching over 7 bases. This CDR3 comprises 16 residues. After removal of 1 base from V and 2 bases from J, the junction contained 6 bases not matched to a gene. Per the germline V gene, CDR1 is LGHNA and CDR2 is YNFKEQ. The CDR3 region has the DNA TGTGCCAGCAGCCAAGGCCCGGGGGGAGTCACAGATACGCAGTATTTT. Protein sequence: CASSQGPGGVTDTQYF.

This clonotype is classed as medium-sized. The chain uses TRBV6-1 and TRBJ1-3; D possibly corresponds to TRBD1 (5 bases). Trimming cost V 1 base and J 4 bases, with 11 bases left between them. This CDR3 comprises 15 residues. Germline assignment: CDR1 MNHNS and CDR2 SASEGT. The CDR3 coding sequence is TGTGCCAGCAGTGAAGATGGGGGAGGGGGAAACACCATATATTTT. It codes for CASSEDGGGGNTIYF.

This clonotype was counted a few times. This chain links TRBV7-9 with TRBJ2-1; D ambiguous. Germline CDR1 reads SEHNR; CDR2 reads FQNEAQ (reference sequence). V dropped 1 base and J dropped 4 bases, with 8 bases sitting between them. The CDR3 is 14 residues long. This CDR3 reads CASSLDTEYNEQFF. CDR3 coding DNA: TGTGCCAGCAGCTTAGACACGGAGTACAATGAGCAGTTCTTC.

Relative to its sample, this clonotype is medium-sized (0.01 to 0.1%). V usage is TRBV6-1 and J usage is TRBJ2-2, with D tentatively TRBD1 (5 bases). The CDR3 sequence is 16 residues long. CDR1 and CDR2 (germline): MNHNS, SASEGT. V lost 1 base to trimming and J lost 2 bases, with 11 bases between them. The CDR3 DNA reads TGTGCCAGCAGTGAAGTAGGGGTTTATAACACCGGGGAGCTGTTTTTT. This gives the protein CASSEVGVYNTGELFF.

J is TRBJ2-3 and V is TRBV19; 9 bases line up with TRBD2. J lost 0 bases, V lost 3 bases, and 1 base had no gene match. From germline, CDR1 is LNHDA and CDR2 SQIVND (reference sequence). CDR3 size: 15 residues. CDR3 nucleotides: TGTGCCAGTAGTATGACTAGCGGTAGCACAGATACGCAGTATTTT. This encodes CASSMTSGSTDTQYF.

This clonotype qualifies as medium-sized. The rearrangement joins TRBV19 to TRBJ2-6; possible D gene TRBD2, 6 bases. The V end lost 7 bases, the J end lost 2 bases, and 18 bases lay between the germline ends. The length of the CDR3 is 17 residues. The germline V gene encodes CDR1 LNHDA and CDR2 SQIVND (reference sequence). The CDR3 sequence is CASTHLEGLTGANVLTF. The CDR3 DNA is TGTGCCAGTACCCATTTGGAGGGATTAACTGGGGCCAACGTCCTGACTTTC. The full variable domain, its missing parts supplied by reference TRBV19 and TRBJ2-6, is DGGITQSPKYLFRKEGQNVTLSCEQNLNHDAMYWYRQDPGQGLRLIYYSQIVNDFQKGDIAEGYSVSREKKESFPLTVTSAQKNPTAFYLCASTHLEGLTGANVLTFGAGSRLTVL.

CDR3 loop: CASSLDSGPGELFF. For the CDR3, the DNA is TGTGCCAGCAGCTTAGACAGCGGTCCCGGGGAGCTGTTTTTT. The chain uses TRBV7-2 and TRBJ2-2; TRBD2 might be the D (5 bases). CDR1 is SGHTA, CDR2 FQGNSA, per germline. Trimming pared 1 base from V and 6 bases from J, leaving 9 bases between. The CDR3 extends over 14 amino acids.

This clonotype is categorized as medium-sized. The J gene is TRBJ1-2, the V gene TRBV19, with 11 bases that match TRBD1. J was trimmed by 4 bases and V by 3 bases; bases with no gene match: 4. The CDR3 extends over 15 amino acids. From germline, CDR1 is LNHDA and CDR2 SQIVND (reference sequence). In DNA, the CDR3 is TGTGCCAGTAGTATCGCTGGGACAGGGGGCTATGGCTACACCTTC. As protein: CASSIAGTGGYGYTF.

This clonotype ranks as medium-sized. V gene TRBV4-3 combines with J gene TRBJ1-6, with D unresolved. With 1 base removed from V and 10 bases from J, the gap between germline ends came to 8 bases. This CDR3 spans 13 amino acids. Germline-derived CDR1 and CDR2 are LGHNA and YSLEER. DNA for the CDR3: TGCGCCAGCAGCCAAGCCCTCAGGTCACCCCTCCACTTT. Translated: CASSQALRSPLHF.

By sample share, this clonotype is medium-sized (0.01 to 0.1%). The chain carries TRBV20-1 and TRBJ1-4; tentative D call: TRBD1 (5 bases). This CDR3 has 15 amino acids. V lost 3 bases to trimming and J lost 1 base, with 12 bases between them. Germline CDR1 and CDR2: DFQATT and SNEGSKA (reference sequence). The CDR3 DNA follows: TGCAGTGCTAGCCAAGACAGCGGAACTAATGAAAAACTGTTTTTT. This translates into CSASQDSGTNEKLFF.

Concerning this clonotype: A much more abundant neighbour one base away suggests this may be a read error. This sequence joins TRBV19 and TRBJ2-3; 9 bases align to TRBD1. The germline gives CDR1 LNHDA, CDR2 SQIVND (reference sequence). The CDR3 contains 17 residues. Unmatched junction bases numbered 8, after V lost 4 bases and J lost 0 bases. The CDR3 loop reads CASSRTGTGCSTDTQYF. DNA for the CDR3: TGTGCCAGTAGTAGGACCGGGACAGGGTGTAGCACAGATACGCAGTATTTT.

In its sample, this clonotype is medium-sized. The rearrangement links TRBV20-1 to TRBJ1-6, with 9 bases fitting TRBD1. Per the germline V gene, CDR1 is DFQATT and CDR2 is SNEGSKA (reference sequence). The CDR3 has 15 residues. V gave up 3 bases and J gave up 8 bases; unmatched junction bases: 8. This CDR3 is CSASDRGNGDSPLHF. In DNA, the CDR3 is TGCAGTGCTAGTGACAGGGGGAATGGGGATTCACCCCTCCACTTT.

About this clonotype: Given a much more abundant clone one base away, this may be a read error. The chain joins TRBV5-3 to TRBJ2-5, with D maybe TRBD1 (6 bases). TRBV5-3 is an open reading frame, and its role is uncertain. Trimming removed 2 bases from V and 5 bases from J, with 13 bases in between. The CDR3 is 14 amino acids. This chain's CDR3 is CARSLDRPPETQYF. The DNA of the CDR3 is TGTGCCAGAAGCTTAGACAGGCCCCCCGAGACCCAGTACTTC.

In this sample, this clonotype is hyperexpanded. The CDR3 bases are TGTGCCAGCAGCTTCGGTGATCGACCGGATACGCAGTATTTT. It encodes CASSFGDRPDTQYF. The V call is TRBV11-2, the J call TRBJ2-3; D gene unclear. V was cut by 3 bases and J by 6 bases, with 13 bases left in between. Germline CDR1 reads SGHAT; CDR2 reads FQNNGV. CDR3 length equals 14 residues.

V usage is TRBV7-2 and J usage is TRBJ1-5; TRBD1 matches 7 bases. Germline CDR1 is SGHTA and CDR2 is FQGNSA. CDR3 size: 15 residues. V shed 5 bases and J 6 bases; nucleotides not matched to a gene: 10. CDR3 coding DNA: TGTGCCAGCAGCCCCCAGGGGGGGGAGGGTCAGCCCCAGCATTTT. Translating it yields CASSPQGGEGQPQHF.

As concerns this clonotype: The junction departs from germline at one end; a sequencing error may be responsible. The V gene is TRBV20-1, the J gene TRBJ2-4; 7 bases are a match to TRBD1. The CDR3 contains 12 residues. Germline V gene data show CDR1 as DFQATT and CDR2 as SNEGSKA (reference sequence). CDR3 region: CSAVGQMNIQHF. The CDR3 DNA sequence: TGCAGTGCGGTGGGACAGATGAACATTCAGCACTTC.